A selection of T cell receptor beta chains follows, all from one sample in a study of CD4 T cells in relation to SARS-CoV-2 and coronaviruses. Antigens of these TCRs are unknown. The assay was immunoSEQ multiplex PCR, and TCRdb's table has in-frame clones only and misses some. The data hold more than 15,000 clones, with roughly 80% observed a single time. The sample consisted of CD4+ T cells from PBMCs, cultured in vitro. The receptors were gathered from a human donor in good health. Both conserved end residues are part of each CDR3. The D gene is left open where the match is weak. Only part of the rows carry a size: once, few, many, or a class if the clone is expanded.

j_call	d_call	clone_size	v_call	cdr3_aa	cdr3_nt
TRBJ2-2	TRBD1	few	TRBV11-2	CASSPNRGRSAGELFF	TGTGCCAGCAGCCCAAACAGGGGGCGTTCGGCCGGGGAGCTGTTTTTT
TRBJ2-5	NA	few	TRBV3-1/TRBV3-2	CASSQDLETQYF	TGTGCCAGCAGCCAAGATCTAGAGACCCAGTACTTC
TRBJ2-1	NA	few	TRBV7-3	CASSLRASATYNEQFF	TGTGCCAGCAGCTTAAGGGCTAGCGCAACCTACAATGAGCAGTTCTTC
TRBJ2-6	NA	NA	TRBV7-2	CASSLGAGLSSGANVLTF	TGTGCCAGCAGCTTAGGGGCAGGGCTCTCCTCCGGGGCCAACGTCCTGACTTTC
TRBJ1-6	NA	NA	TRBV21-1	CASSRKEIRANSPLHF	TGTGCCAGCAGCAGAAAGGAGATTAGGGCAAATTCACCCCTCCACTTT
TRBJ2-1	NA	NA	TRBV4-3	CASSQDWGGGGTSYNEQFF	TGCGCCAGCAGCCAAGATTGGGGAGGGGGCGGGACATCCTACAATGAGCAGTTCTTC
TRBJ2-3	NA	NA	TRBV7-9	CASSYHARGLGTDTQYF	TGTGCCAGCAGCTATCACGCGCGGGGACTGGGCACAGATACGCAGTATTTT
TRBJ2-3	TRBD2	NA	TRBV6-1	CASSDETSPTMTTDTQYF	TGTGCCAGCAGTGACGAGACTAGCCCGACCATGACCACAGATACGCAGTATTTT
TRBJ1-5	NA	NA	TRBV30	CAWSVEQNQPQHF	TGTGCCTGGAGTGTAGAACAAAATCAGCCCCAGCATTTT
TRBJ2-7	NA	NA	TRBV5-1	CASSLDGPRGEQYF	TGCGCCAGCAGCTTGGACGGACCTAGGGGCGAGCAGTACTTC
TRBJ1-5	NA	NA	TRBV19	CASSPSGGPQHF	TGTGCCAGTAGTCCATCCGGGGGGCCCCAGCATTTT
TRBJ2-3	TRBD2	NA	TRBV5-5	CASNPSAGVDTQYF	TGTGCCAGCAACCCGTCGGCGGGAGTGGATACGCAGTATTTT
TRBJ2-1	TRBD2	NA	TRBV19	CASSYLAGENEQFF	TGTGCCAGTAGTTACCTAGCGGGAGAGAATGAGCAGTTCTTC
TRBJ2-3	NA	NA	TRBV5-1	CASSLARDTDTQYF	TGCGCCAGCAGCTTGGCCCGGGATACAGATACGCAGTATTTT
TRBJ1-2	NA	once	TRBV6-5	CASTDRSLNYGYTF	TGTGCCAGCACCGACAGGTCCCTAAACTATGGCTACACCTTC
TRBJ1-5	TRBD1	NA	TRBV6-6	CASTAGTGNQPQHF	TGTGCCAGCACCGCCGGGACAGGGAATCAGCCCCAGCATTTT
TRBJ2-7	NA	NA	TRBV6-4	CASLAPVHEQYF	TGTGCCAGCCTAGCCCCCGTCCACGAGCAGTACTTC
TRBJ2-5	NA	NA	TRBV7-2	CASSSGTLETQYF	TGTGCCAGCAGCTCCGGGACTTTGGAGACCCAGTACTTC
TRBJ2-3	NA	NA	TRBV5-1	CASSLSGQRSADTQYF	TGCGCCAGCAGCTTGTCGGGCCAGCGCTCGGCAGATACGCAGTATTTT
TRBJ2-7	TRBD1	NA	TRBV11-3	CASSLTGGADEQYF	TGTGCCAGCAGCCTCACAGGGGGCGCGGACGAGCAGTACTTC
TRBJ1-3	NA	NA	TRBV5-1	CASSSEQGNTIYF	TGCGCCAGCAGCTCCGAACAGGGAAACACCATATATTTT
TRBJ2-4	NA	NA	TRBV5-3	CARSPQGELAKNIQYF	TGTGCCAGAAGCCCTCAGGGAGAGCTAGCCAAAAACATTCAGTACTTC
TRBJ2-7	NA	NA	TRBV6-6	CASSASSNEQYF	TGTGCCAGCAGTGCTAGCAGCAACGAGCAGTACTTC
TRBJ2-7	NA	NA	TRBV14	CASSQDSVTTYEQYF	TGTGCCAGCAGCCAAGATAGTGTAACTACCTACGAGCAGTACTTC
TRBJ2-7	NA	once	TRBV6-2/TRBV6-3	CASSYIGDEQYF	TGTGCCAGCAGTTACATCGGGGACGAGCAGTACTTC
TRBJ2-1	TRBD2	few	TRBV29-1	CSTFHSGGFDNEQFF	TGCAGCACCTTCCATAGCGGGGGATTTGACAATGAGCAGTTCTTC
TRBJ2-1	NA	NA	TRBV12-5	CASVRTDYNEQFF	TGTGCTAGTGTTAGGACAGACTACAATGAGCAGTTCTTC
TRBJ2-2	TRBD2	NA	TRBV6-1	CASSEGGRGVDTGELFF	TGTGCCAGCAGTGAAGGGGGGAGGGGAGTGGACACCGGGGAGCTGTTTTTT
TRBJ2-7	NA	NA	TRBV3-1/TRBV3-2	CASSQGKSTYEQYF	TGTGCCAGCAGCCAAGGAAAATCGACCTACGAGCAGTACTTC
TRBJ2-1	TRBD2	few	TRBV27	CASTLLAGVTEQFF	TGTGCCAGCACCCTACTAGCGGGAGTCACTGAGCAGTTCTTC
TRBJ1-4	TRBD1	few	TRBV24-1	CATSEEDRGLGEKLFF	TGTGCCACCAGTGAAGAGGACAGGGGGTTGGGTGAAAAACTGTTTTTT
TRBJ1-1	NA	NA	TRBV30	CAWSVFRVNTEAFF	TGTGCCTGGAGTGTATTTAGGGTGAACACTGAAGCTTTCTTT
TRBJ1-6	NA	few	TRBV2	CASSTGIGNSPLHF	TGTGCCAGCAGTACCGGGATCGGGAATTCACCCCTCCACTTT
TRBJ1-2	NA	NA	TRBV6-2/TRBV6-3	CASSYSDNYGYTF	TGTGCCAGCAGTTACTCGGACAACTATGGCTACACCTTC
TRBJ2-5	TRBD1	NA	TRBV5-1	CASSLGGTGQETQYF	TGCGCCAGCAGCTTGGGAGGGACAGGGCAAGAGACCCAGTACTTC
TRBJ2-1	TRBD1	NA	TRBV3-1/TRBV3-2	CASSQRAFGGQRSYNEQFF	TGTGCCAGCAGCCAAAGGGCCTTTGGGGGACAGCGCTCCTACAATGAGCAGTTCTTC
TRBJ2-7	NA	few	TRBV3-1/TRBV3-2	CASSRDYEQYF	TGTGCCAGCAGCCGAGACTACGAGCAGTACTTC
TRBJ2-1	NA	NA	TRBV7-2	CASSLSAGKNEQFF	TGTGCCAGCAGCTTATCGGCGGGAAAGAATGAGCAGTTCTTC
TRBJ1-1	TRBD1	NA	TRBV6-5	CASSYSTGGEAFF	TGTGCCAGCAGTTACTCGACAGGGGGCGAAGCTTTCTTT
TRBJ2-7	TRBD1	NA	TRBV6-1	CASSELGQGYEQYF	TGTGCCAGCAGTGAACTTGGACAGGGCTACGAGCAGTACTTC
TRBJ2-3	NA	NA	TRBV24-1	CATSDSQGTDTQYF	TGTGCCACCAGTGATTCCCAGGGCACAGATACGCAGTATTTT
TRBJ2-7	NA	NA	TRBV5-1	CASSLEGGEQYF	TGCGCCAGCAGCTTGGAGGGAGGCGAGCAGTACTTC
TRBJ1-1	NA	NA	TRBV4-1	CASSRSAATEAFF	TGCGCCAGCAGCCGGTCGGCAGCCACTGAAGCTTTCTTT